This T cell receptor (beta chain) was recorded in a study of shared clonotypes between healthy human individuals. General study points: Few donors restricted represented genetic and exposure-history diversity. Non-shared clonotypes displayed generation probabilities falling below those of clonotypes present in all four donors.

The CDR3 length is 14 residues. Germline CDR1 and CDR2: SGHVS and FQNEAQ. Trimming took 0 bases from V and 7 from J, leaving 10 bases between them. Comments on this clone: Its matching antigen is unknown.

Using immunoSEQ multiplex PCR, the repertoire was profiled, and TCRdb retains in-frame clones only, with some absent. This sample carries approximately 340,000 clones, roughly 70% of them seen once, and the ten largest clones take around 10%. The sequenced sample consisted of memory CD4+ T cells sorted from blood. The subset here: CD45RA-negative fraction. The V gene is TRBV7-8, the J gene TRBJ2-4; D remains unclear. This clonotype was sampled from a man under 40 in good health. CDR3 loop: CASSLARITNIQYF. Written as DNA, the CDR3 is TGTGCCAGCAGCTTAGCGAGGATTACTAACATTCAGTACTTC. Full variable domain (outside the CDR3, taken from reference TRBV7-8 and TRBJ2-4): GAGVSQSPRYKVAKRGQDVALRCDPISGHVSLFWYQQALGQGPEFLTYFQNEAQLDKSGLPSDRFFAERPEGSVSTLKIQRTQQEDSAVYLCASSLARITNIQYFGAGTRLSVL.